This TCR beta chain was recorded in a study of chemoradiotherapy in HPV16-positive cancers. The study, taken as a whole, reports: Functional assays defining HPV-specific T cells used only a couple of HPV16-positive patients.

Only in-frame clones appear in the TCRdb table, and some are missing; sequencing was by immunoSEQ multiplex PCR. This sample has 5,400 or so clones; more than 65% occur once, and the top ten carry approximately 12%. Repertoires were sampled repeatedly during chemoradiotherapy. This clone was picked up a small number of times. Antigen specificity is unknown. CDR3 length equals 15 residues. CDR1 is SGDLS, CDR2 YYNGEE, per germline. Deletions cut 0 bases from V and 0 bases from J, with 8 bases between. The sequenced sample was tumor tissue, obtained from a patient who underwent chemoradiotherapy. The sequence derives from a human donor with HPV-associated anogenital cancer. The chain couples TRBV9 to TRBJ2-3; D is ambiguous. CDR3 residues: CASSVAASSTDTQYF. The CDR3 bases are TGTGCCAGCAGCGTAGCGGCCTCTAGCACAGATACGCAGTATTTT.